This T cell receptor (beta chain) came from a study of OX40 agonist ivuxolimab in advanced cancers. Only in-frame clones appear in the TCRdb table, and some are missing; sequencing was by immunoSEQ multiplex PCR. The top ten clones hold roughly 0.5% of a sample with about 93,000 clones, approximately 90% of them seen once. V lost 2 bases and J lost 6; bases outside the gene matches: 7. The germline V gene encodes CDR1 SGHAT and CDR2 FQNNGV. The CDR3 sequence is 15 residues long. Sequencing was performed on CD4+ or CD8+ T cells sorted from blood, taken in a trial of the OX40 agonist ivuxolimab. The chain employs TRBV11-2 and TRBJ2-1; 7 bases map to TRBD2. The origin of this receptor is an adult with an advanced solid tumor such as melanoma, head and neck, liver or kidney cancer. In DNA form, the CDR3 reads TGTGCCAGCAGCTTAAGGGCGGGAGAATCCAATGAGCAGTTCTTC. Its protein is CASSLRAGESNEQFF.